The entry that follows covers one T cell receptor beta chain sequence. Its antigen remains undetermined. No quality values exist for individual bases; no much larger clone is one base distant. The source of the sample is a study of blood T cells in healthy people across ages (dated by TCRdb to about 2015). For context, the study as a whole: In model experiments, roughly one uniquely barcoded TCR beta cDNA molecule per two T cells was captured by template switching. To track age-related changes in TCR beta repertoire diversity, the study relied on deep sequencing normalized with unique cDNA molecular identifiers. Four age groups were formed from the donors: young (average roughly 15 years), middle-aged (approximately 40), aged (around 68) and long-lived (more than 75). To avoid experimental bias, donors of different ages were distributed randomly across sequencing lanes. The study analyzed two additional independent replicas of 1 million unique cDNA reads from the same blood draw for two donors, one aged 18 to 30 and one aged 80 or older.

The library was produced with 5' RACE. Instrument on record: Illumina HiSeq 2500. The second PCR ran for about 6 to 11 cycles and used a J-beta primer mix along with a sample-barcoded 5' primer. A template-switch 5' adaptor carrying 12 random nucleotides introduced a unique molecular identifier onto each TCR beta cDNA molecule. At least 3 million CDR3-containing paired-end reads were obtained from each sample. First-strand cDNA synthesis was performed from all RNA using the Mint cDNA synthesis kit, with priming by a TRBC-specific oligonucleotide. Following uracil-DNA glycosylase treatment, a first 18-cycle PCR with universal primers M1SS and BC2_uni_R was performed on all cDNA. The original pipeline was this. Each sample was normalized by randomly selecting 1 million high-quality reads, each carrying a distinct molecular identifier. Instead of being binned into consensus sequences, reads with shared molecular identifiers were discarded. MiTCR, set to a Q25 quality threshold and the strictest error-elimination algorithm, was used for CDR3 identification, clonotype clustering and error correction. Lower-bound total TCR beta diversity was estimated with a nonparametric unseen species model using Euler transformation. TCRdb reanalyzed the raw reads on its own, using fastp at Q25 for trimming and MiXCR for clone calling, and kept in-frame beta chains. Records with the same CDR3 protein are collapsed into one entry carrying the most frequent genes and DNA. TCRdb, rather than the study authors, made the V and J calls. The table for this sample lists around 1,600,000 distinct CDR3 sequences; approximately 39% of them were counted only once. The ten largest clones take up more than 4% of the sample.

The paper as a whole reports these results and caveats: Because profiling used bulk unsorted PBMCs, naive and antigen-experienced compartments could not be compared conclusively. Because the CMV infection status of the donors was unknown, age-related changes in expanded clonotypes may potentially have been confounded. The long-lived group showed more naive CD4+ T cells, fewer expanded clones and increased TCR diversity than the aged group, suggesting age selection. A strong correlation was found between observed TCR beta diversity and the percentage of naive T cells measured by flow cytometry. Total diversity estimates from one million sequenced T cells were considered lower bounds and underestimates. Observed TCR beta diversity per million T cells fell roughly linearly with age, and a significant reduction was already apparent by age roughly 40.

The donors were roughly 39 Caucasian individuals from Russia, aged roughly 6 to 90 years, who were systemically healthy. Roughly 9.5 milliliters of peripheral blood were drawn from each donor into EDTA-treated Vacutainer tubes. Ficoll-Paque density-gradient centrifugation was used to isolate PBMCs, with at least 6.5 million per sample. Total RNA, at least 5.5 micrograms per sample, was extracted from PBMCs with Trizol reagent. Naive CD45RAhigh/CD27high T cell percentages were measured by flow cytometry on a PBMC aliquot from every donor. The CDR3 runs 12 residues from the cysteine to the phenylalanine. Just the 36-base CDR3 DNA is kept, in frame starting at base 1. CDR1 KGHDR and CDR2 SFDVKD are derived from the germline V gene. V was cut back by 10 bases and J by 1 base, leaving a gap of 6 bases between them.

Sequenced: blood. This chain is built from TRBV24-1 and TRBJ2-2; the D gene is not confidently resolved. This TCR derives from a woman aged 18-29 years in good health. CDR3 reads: CATDGNTGELFF. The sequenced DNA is TGTGCCACGGACGGGAACACCGGGGAGCTGTTTTTT.